These 17 T cell receptor beta chains came from one sample sequenced in a study of regulatory T cells in long-lasting Graves disease. The time point denotes: persistent/refractory GD, antithyroid drugs over 5 years with positive TRAb. The TCR library was made from RNA extracted from PBMCs. In building TCR beta libraries, iRepertoire HTBI primers were used together with Arm-PCR of CDR3 regions. TCRdb independently ran MiXCR on the multiplex PCR reads; one entry per CDR3 protein. The sample consists of hundreds of thousands of distinct CDR3 sequences, about a fifth of them appearing once. Sequences were derived from peripheral blood mononuclear cells (PBMCs), sampled when the disease was refractory, from a patient treated with antithyroid drugs. These receptors all stem from a female donor with Graves disease.

As for this clonotype: One end of the junction does not line up with germline, which may come from a read error. The chain uses TRBV24-1 and TRBJ1-1; D remains ambiguous. The CDR3 is made up of 12 amino acids. CDR1 and CDR2 from the germline V gene are KGHDR and SFDVKD. CDR3: CATSDLPGPYMF. For the CDR3, the DNA is TGTGCCACCAGTGATTTGCCGGGTCCTTATATGTTT.

The V gene is TRBV29-1, the J gene TRBJ2-3, with 7 bases that match TRBD1. J was trimmed by 6 bases and V by 6 bases; bases with no gene match: 12. The germline CDR1 and CDR2 sequences are SQVTM and ANQGSEA. This CDR3 comprises 14 residues. The CDR3 is CSVTGVESYDTQYF. DNA of the CDR3: TGCAGCGTCACAGGGGTCGAATCCTATGATACGCAGTATTTT.

This clonotype showed up just a few times. This chain connects TRBV5-5 to TRBJ2-5; 11 bases are shared with TRBD1. The junction had 10 bases not matched to a gene; V was cut back by 0 bases and J by 6 bases. The germline V gene encodes CDR1 SGHKS and CDR2 YYEKEE (reference sequence). This CDR3 region has 17 residues. CDR3 protein: CASSLGERTGGQKTQYF. CDR3 bases: TGTGCCAGCAGCTTGGGAGAACGGACAGGGGGCCAGAAGACCCAGTACTTC. The full variable domain, in which reference TRBV5-5 and TRBJ2-5 provide the parts outside the CDR3, is DAGVTQSPTHLIKTRGQQVTLRCSPISGHKSVSWYQQVLGQGPQFIFQYYEKEERGRGNFPDRFSARQFPNYSSELNVNALLLGDSALYLCASSLGERTGGQKTQYFGPGTRLLVL.

This clonotype has more than one count but fewer than ten. The junction departs from the called germline gene at one end, perhaps through a read error. The V call is TRBV2, the J call TRBJ2-7; 7 nucleotides line up with TRBD1. Germline V CDR1 and CDR2: SNHLY, FYNNEI. CDR3 size: 14 residues. CDR3 protein: CASSVGGQLYGQYF. The CDR3 bases are TGTGCCAGCAGTGTAGGGGGACAGCTCTACGGGCAGTACTTC.

This sequence joins TRBV9 and TRBJ2-6; 8 bases align to TRBD1. The germline CDR1 and CDR2 sequences are SGDLS and YYNGEE. The V gene end was trimmed by 4 bases and the J gene end by 4 bases; junction bases not matched to a gene: 10. The CDR3 is 17 amino acids. The DNA for the CDR3 is TGTGCCAGCAGCCCAGGACAGGGTTGGAAGGGGGCCAACGTCCTGACTTTC. Amino acids: CASSPGQGWKGANVLTF.

The chain combines TRBV7-2 with TRBJ2-5; 8 bases match TRBD1. The closer fit of TRBJ2-1 to the DNA end suggests the J call may be wrong. Germline assignment: CDR1 SGHTA and CDR2 FQGNSA. The CDR3 has 14 amino acids. CDR3 amino acids: CASSMDRVDNEQFF. The CDR3 DNA is TGTGCCAGCAGCATGGACAGGGTGGACAATGAGCAGTTCTTC.

In this sample, this clonotype turned up a few times. This chain joins TRBV2 and TRBJ1-6; D gene ambiguous. Germline lookup yields CDR1 SNHLY and CDR2 FYNNEI. Deletions cut 2 bases from V and 9 bases from J, with 8 bases between. CDR3 length: 13 amino acids. The CDR3 DNA reads as TGTGCCAGCAGTGAATTTGAGGGTTCACCCCTCCACTTT. Amino acid sequence: CASSEFEGSPLHF.

This clonotype has only a few counts. The rearrangement links TRBV7-2 to TRBJ2-7; the match to TRBD1 covers 11 bases. Germline V CDR1 and CDR2: SGHTA, FQGNSA. This CDR3 is built from 16 residues. V was pared by 1 base and J by 4 bases, with 6 bases of the junction left unmatched. CDR3: CASSLGTGGLLYEQYF. CDR3 DNA sequence: TGTGCCAGCAGCTTAGGGACAGGGGGCCTTTTGTACGAGCAGTACTTC.

This clonotype occurred many times. The CDR3 here is CASSSPGGLLNTEAFF. The CDR3 DNA is TGTGCCAGCAGCTCGCCGGGGGGCCTTCTTAACACTGAAGCTTTCTTT. The rearrangement joins TRBV7-8 to TRBJ1-1; maybe TRBD1 (6 bases). Germline CDR1 SGHVS, CDR2 FQNEAQ. Trimming took off 4 bases at V and 2 bases at J, with 17 bases between the two ends. CDR3 size: 16 residues.

This clonotype was counted at least ten times. The rearrangement joins TRBV6-5 to TRBJ2-5; 10 nucleotides align to TRBD2. CDR3 length equals 16 residues. The V segment lost 2 bases and the J segment 5 bases; nucleotides outside the gene matches: 8. Germline CDR1 MNHEY, CDR2 SVGAGI. The CDR3 sequence: CASSYGLAGDMETQYF. Written as DNA, the CDR3 is TGTGCCAGCAGTTACGGTCTAGCGGGAGACATGGAGACCCAGTACTTC.

This clonotype was detected many times. The V and J genes are TRBV5-1 and TRBJ1-1; TRBD1 aligns across 7 bases. The CDR3 spans 14 residues. V was pared by 1 base and J by 10 bases, with 10 bases of the junction left unmatched. CDR1 is SGHRS and CDR2 is YFSETQ in the germline V gene. CDR3 sequence (DNA): TGCGCCAGCAGCTTGTCCTTAATTCAGGGGGGAGCTTTCTTT. Encoded protein: CASSLSLIQGGAFF. Using reference TRBV5-1 and TRBJ1-1 for the parts outside the CDR3, the full variable domain is KAGVTQTPRYLIKTRGQQVTLSCSPISGHRSVSWYQQTPGQGLQFLFEYFSETQRNKGNFPGRFSGRQFSNSRSEMNVSTLELGDSALYLCASSLSLIQGGAFFGQGTRLTVV.

This clonotype has a single count. The V gene is TRBV10-3, the J gene TRBJ1-5; no clear D. CDR3 length: 12 residues. The germline V and J ends were trimmed by 2 bases and 9 bases, with 8 bases remaining between them. Germline V gene lookup returns CDR1 ENHRY and CDR2 SYGVKD. The chain's CDR3 is CAISEGFAPQHF. The CDR3 DNA reads TGTGCCATCAGTGAGGGGTTTGCGCCCCAGCATTTT.

Only a few counts were recorded for this clonotype. This chain connects TRBV15 to TRBJ2-7; possibly TRBD1 for D (7 bases). Germline V lookup: CDR1 LNHNV, CDR2 YYDKDF (reference sequence). This CDR3 spans 13 amino acids. V was pared by 6 bases and J by 4 bases, with 13 bases between. The CDR3 region is CATSGGGLYEQYF. In DNA form, the CDR3 reads TGTGCCACCAGTGGAGGGGGCTTATACGAGCAGTACTTC. The variable domain in full, completed from reference TRBV15 and TRBJ2-7, reads DAMVIQNPRYQVTQFGKPVTLSCSQTLNHNVMYWYQQKSSQAPKLLFHYYDKDFNNEADTPDNFQSRRPNTSFCFLDIRSPGLGDTAMYLCATSGGGLYEQYFGPGTRLTVT.

This clonotype was found many times. The chain has TRBV2 and TRBJ1-6; D possibly corresponds to TRBD1 (5 bases). This CDR3 has 16 amino acids. Trimming removed 8 bases at V and 0 bases at J, with 14 bases between. Germline CDR1 reads SNHLY; CDR2 reads FYNNEI. The CDR3 reads CASALFDSSYNSPLHF. The DNA for the CDR3 is TGTGCCAGCGCTCTTTTTGACAGCTCCTATAATTCACCCCTCCACTTT.

The V call is TRBV24-1, the J call TRBJ2-1; D might be TRBD1 (6 bases). Per germline, CDR1 KGHDR and CDR2 SFDVKD. V was pared by 4 bases and J by 9 bases, with 12 bases between. The CDR3 totals 13 residues. This CDR3 reads CATSDRGKVEQFF. The CDR3, as DNA: TGTGCCACCAGTGACAGGGGTAAGGTTGAGCAGTTCTTC.

The gene calls are TRBV3-1 and TRBJ2-5, with D maybe TRBD1 (5 bases). The CDR3 extends over 16 amino acids. Looked up from germline, CDR1 is LGHDT and CDR2 is YNNKEL (reference sequence). Trimming shortened V by 1 base and J by 2 bases, and 14 bases separated the two germline ends. The CDR3 DNA reads TGTGCCAGCAGCCAAGTCATAGTCACAGGACAAGAGACCCAGTACTTC. This gives the protein CASSQVIVTGQETQYF.

The rearrangement uses TRBV20-1 and TRBJ2-5, with D possibly TRBD1 on 6 matching bases. V shed 6 bases and J shed 10 bases, with 18 bases lying between them. The CDR3 is 12 residues long. Germline V gene sequence: CDR1 DFQATT, CDR2 SNEGSKA (reference sequence). CDR3 coding DNA: TGCAGTGCGATCGAGGGGGAGATTGACCAGTACTTC. Amino acid sequence: CSAIEGEIDQYF.